Listed below are T cell receptor beta chains from one sample, sequenced in a study of neurological immune-mediated disorders. TCRdb reanalysed the 5' RACE reads using MiXCR and keeps one entry per CDR3 protein. The sample holds about 95,000 distinct CDR3 sequences; around 3.3% are singletons and the top ten take 5.5% to 6.5%. Sequenced material: PBMCs. These receptors were collected from a woman between 18 and 30 years old with multiple sclerosis. The CDR3 runs from the conserved cysteine through the conserved F or W. Each record gives: V gene, J gene, CDR3 protein.

v_call: TRBV27; j_call: TRBJ2-5; cdr3_aa: CASSSPGGLAGVETQYF
v_call: TRBV5-1; j_call: TRBJ1-1; cdr3_aa: CASSLAVTGTVNTEAFF
v_call: TRBV20-1; j_call: TRBJ2-7; cdr3_aa: CSARTGVVSYEQYF
v_call: TRBV20-1; j_call: TRBJ1-4; cdr3_aa: CSARDPTGSNEKLFF
v_call: TRBV12-3/TRBV12-4; j_call: TRBJ1-1; cdr3_aa: CASSPGQGLLHAEAFF
v_call: TRBV3-1; j_call: TRBJ1-5; cdr3_aa: CASGQGDSDQPQHF
v_call: TRBV4-1; j_call: TRBJ2-3; cdr3_aa: CANSQVRDRDRTDTQYF
v_call: TRBV29-1; j_call: TRBJ1-4; cdr3_aa: CSVQTGGVGKLFF
v_call: TRBV19; j_call: TRBJ1-4; cdr3_aa: CASSRRATHNEKLFF
v_call: TRBV5-1; j_call: TRBJ1-2; cdr3_aa: CASSLAEGNYGYTF
v_call: TRBV11-2; j_call: TRBJ2-3; cdr3_aa: CASSTGTSGVYRDTQYF
v_call: TRBV20-1; j_call: TRBJ2-5; cdr3_aa: CSARVLSGSPETQYF
v_call: TRBV20-1; j_call: TRBJ1-1; cdr3_aa: CSAKTEMNTEAFF
v_call: TRBV7-9; j_call: TRBJ1-1; cdr3_aa: CASSLAGSEDTEAFF
v_call: TRBV6-5; j_call: TRBJ1-2; cdr3_aa: CASSLGGSYGYTF
v_call: TRBV5-1; j_call: TRBJ2-2; cdr3_aa: CASSLAGTAGGTGELFF
v_call: TRBV20-1; j_call: TRBJ1-1; cdr3_aa: CSARVQGGTEAFF
v_call: TRBV7-2; j_call: TRBJ1-2; cdr3_aa: CASSLNLPGGGYGYTF
v_call: TRBV10-3; j_call: TRBJ2-2; cdr3_aa: CAVETPTGGLTGELFF
v_call: TRBV7-9; j_call: TRBJ1-4; cdr3_aa: CASSLGTVENEKLFF
v_call: TRBV5-1; j_call: TRBJ2-7; cdr3_aa: CASSPTGVHEQYF
v_call: TRBV7-2; j_call: TRBJ1-6; cdr3_aa: CASGHGGNSPLHF
v_call: TRBV6-5; j_call: TRBJ2-2; cdr3_aa: CASRTLGAGELFF
v_call: TRBV10-1; j_call: TRBJ2-1; cdr3_aa: CASSEGTGPLGGQFF
v_call: TRBV27; j_call: TRBJ1-1; cdr3_aa: CASSSYRVSGAFF
v_call: TRBV23-1; j_call: TRBJ1-5; cdr3_aa: CASSQSVLGGRGPRDQPQHF
v_call: TRBV29-1; j_call: TRBJ1-1; cdr3_aa: CSVKQGDTEAFF
v_call: TRBV19; j_call: TRBJ1-5; cdr3_aa: CASSIDLFQPQHF
v_call: TRBV5-1; j_call: TRBJ1-5; cdr3_aa: CASSLGQGPSHSNQPQHF
v_call: TRBV19; j_call: TRBJ2-7; cdr3_aa: CASSDRGRNEQYF
v_call: TRBV5-1; j_call: TRBJ2-5; cdr3_aa: CASSPIPGTGPETQYF
v_call: TRBV5-6; j_call: TRBJ1-4; cdr3_aa: CASSFNRFEKLFF
v_call: TRBV5-1; j_call: TRBJ1-1; cdr3_aa: CASRKDPIEAFF
v_call: TRBV12-3/TRBV12-4; j_call: TRBJ2-1; cdr3_aa: CASSQNSGIGGQFF
v_call: TRBV20-1; j_call: TRBJ2-3; cdr3_aa: CSAPHGDRSSTDTQYF
v_call: TRBV10-3; j_call: TRBJ1-2; cdr3_aa: CAISKTDRGGYGYTF
v_call: TRBV12-5; j_call: TRBJ2-2; cdr3_aa: CASGLSGGRTGELFF
v_call: TRBV11-2; j_call: TRBJ1-2; cdr3_aa: CASSYPGSQANYGYTF
v_call: TRBV20-1; j_call: TRBJ2-7; cdr3_aa: CSARGLAGGEYSYEQYF
v_call: TRBV5-1; j_call: TRBJ2-7; cdr3_aa: CASSLSWDRVGAGAYEQYF
v_call: TRBV2; j_call: TRBJ2-5; cdr3_aa: CASSDGQGLYQETQYF
v_call: TRBV11-3; j_call: TRBJ2-1; cdr3_aa: CASSLGGLLTHEQFF
v_call: TRBV5-6; j_call: TRBJ1-1; cdr3_aa: CASSLGSGGTEAFF
v_call: TRBV29-1; j_call: TRBJ2-1; cdr3_aa: CSVVSGDNNEQFF
v_call: TRBV7-8; j_call: TRBJ2-1; cdr3_aa: CASSLVRDRVGYNEQFF
v_call: TRBV11-2; j_call: TRBJ2-3; cdr3_aa: CASSFGPGGADTQYF
v_call: TRBV25-1; j_call: TRBJ2-1; cdr3_aa: CASSETGLAGAHNEQFF
v_call: TRBV2; j_call: TRBJ2-7; cdr3_aa: CASKGVAGGSEQYF
v_call: TRBV24-1; j_call: TRBJ2-1; cdr3_aa: CATSDPDRDYNEQFF